The 27 T cell receptor beta chains presented below share a single source sample, sequenced in a study of cytomegalovirus exposure and HLA in healthy donors. In the PCR, 60 Vbeta and 13 Jbeta primers were used. Using immunoSEQ multiplex PCR, the repertoire was profiled, and TCRdb retains in-frame clones only, with some absent. The data show about 120,000 clones, with roughly 80% seen just once and 1.4% to 1.5% held by the top ten. The sequenced sample consisted of PBMCs. These receptors were taken from a woman between 18 and 29 years old in good health and CMV-seronegative.

The V gene is TRBV19, the J gene TRBJ2-3; maybe TRBD1 (6 bases). The CDR3 extends over 16 amino acids. The germline V and J ends were trimmed by 6 bases and 1 base, with 17 bases remaining between them. CDR1 is LNHDA, CDR2 SQIVND, per germline (reference sequence). The CDR3 DNA follows: TGTGCCAGTAGCACCCCTAACAGGGCGGGCACAGATACGCAGTATTTT. This sequence encodes CASSTPNRAGTDTQYF.

This chain connects TRBV2 to TRBJ2-7; D is perhaps TRBD2 (5 bases). The CDR3 extends over 13 amino acids. The V gene's germline CDR1 is SNHLY and CDR2 FYNNEI. Trimming cost V 7 bases and J 0 bases, with 10 bases left between them. The CDR3 loop is CASTGSSSYEQYF. The CDR3 DNA sequence: TGTGCCAGCACGGGGTCCAGCTCCTACGAGCAGTACTTC.

V usage is TRBV7-7 and J usage is TRBJ2-1; D is unresolved. Trimming stripped 4 bases from V and 0 bases from J, with 4 bases between. This CDR3 has 13 amino acids. The germline V gene encodes CDR1 SSHAT and CDR2 FNYEAQ (reference sequence). CDR3 sequence: CASSSNSYNEQFF. CDR3 sequence (DNA): TGTGCCAGCAGCTCCAACTCCTACAATGAGCAGTTCTTC.

This chain joins TRBV7-3 and TRBJ2-1, with D perhaps matching TRBD1 (5 bases). The CDR3 has 12 residues. Germline V gives CDR1 SGHTA, CDR2 FQGTGA. The germline V and J ends were trimmed by 5 bases and 10 bases, with 12 bases remaining between them. The CDR3, as DNA: TGTGCCAGCAGCGATACGACAGCGGAGCAGTTCTTC. Translated: CASSDTTAEQFF. The full variable domain, completed using reference TRBV7-3 and TRBJ2-1, is GAGVSQTPSNKVTEKGKYVELRCDPISGHTALYWYRQSLGQGPEFLIYFQGTGAADDSGLPNDRFFAVRPEGSVSTLKIQRTERGDSAVYLCASSDTTAEQFFGPGTRLTVL.

This clone was seen a handful of times. The gene calls are TRBV18 and TRBJ1-1; 8 positions agree with TRBD1. This CDR3 has 16 residues. V shed 0 bases, J shed 7 bases, and the junction held 10 bases outside the gene matches. CDR1 is KGHSH, CDR2 LQKENI, per germline. CDR3 bases: TGTGCCAGCTCACCACCGGGCAGGGGGCAGCAGGATGAAGCTTTCTTT. Amino acids: CASSPPGRGQQDEAFF.

The chain employs TRBV2 and TRBJ1-5; no clear D. Germline lookup yields CDR1 SNHLY and CDR2 FYNNEI. This CDR3 has 13 amino acids. V was shortened by 7 bases and J by 1 base, with 8 bases between the two germline ends. The CDR3 region has the DNA TGTGCCAGCATGAGGGAAAGCAATCAGCCCCAGCATTTT. This sequence encodes CASMRESNQPQHF.

DNA for the CDR3: TGTGCCAGCCGCGGGAGCACAGATACGCAGTATTTT. Its protein product is CASRGSTDTQYF. This chain connects TRBV6-1 to TRBJ2-3, with D perhaps matching TRBD2 (5 bases). V dropped 8 bases and J dropped 0 bases, with 6 bases sitting between them. Germline-derived CDR1 and CDR2 are MNHNS and SASEGT. CDR3 length equals 12 residues.

The gene calls are TRBV6-1 and TRBJ1-1; 8 bases fit TRBD1. The V segment lost 4 bases and the J segment 6 bases; nucleotides outside the gene matches: 7. This CDR3 is 14 amino acids long. In germline, CDR1 is MNHNS, CDR2 SASEGT. CDR3 sequence (DNA): TGTGCCAGCAGTGGGGGGGGACAGGCGTCTGAAGCTTTCTTT. Translation: CASSGGGQASEAFF.

The chain links TRBV9 to TRBJ1-4, with D maybe TRBD1 (5 bases). Germline CDR1 and CDR2: SGDLS and YYNGEE. Trimming took 1 base from V and 7 from J, leaving 14 bases between them. This CDR3 is built from 15 residues. CDR3 coding DNA: TGTGCCAGCAGCGTACGGGAGGGGCGCGGTGAAAAACTGTTTTTT. Translated: CASSVREGRGEKLFF.

In DNA, the CDR3 is TGTGCCAGCAGTTCAAGGGGTGGCTGGGAAAAACTGTTTTTT. Translated: CASSSRGGWEKLFF. The rearrangement uses TRBV6-5 and TRBJ1-4; D might be TRBD1 (5 bases). CDR3 length: 14 residues. In germline, CDR1 is MNHEY, CDR2 SVGAGI. The V gene lost 4 bases and the J gene lost 8 bases, with 14 bases spanning the gap.

The rearrangement uses TRBV7-2 and TRBJ2-3, with a tentative D call TRBD2 (6 bases). In germline, CDR1 is SGHTA, CDR2 FQGNSA. CDR3 length: 14 amino acids. Trimming removed 5 bases at V and 2 bases at J, with 11 bases between. The CDR3 is CASSRGSLTDTQYF. CDR3 nucleotides: TGTGCCAGCAGCCGGGGGTCCCTCACAGATACGCAGTATTTT.

This clone has more than one count but fewer than ten. Other DNA sequences of this sample code for an identical CDR3. The chain links TRBV13 to TRBJ1-1; 9 bases line up with TRBD1. J lost 3 bases, V lost 5 bases, and 13 bases had no gene match. This CDR3 comprises 17 residues. Germline lookup yields CDR1 PRHDT and CDR2 FYEKMQ (reference sequence). CDR3 protein: CASSPKQGAGRYTEAFF. CDR3 sequence (DNA): TGTGCCAGCAGCCCTAAACAGGGGGCAGGACGGTACACTGAAGCTTTCTTT.

This clone was seen just once. The chain has TRBV2 and TRBJ1-1, with unresolved D. The ends were cut back, 10 bases at V and 3 bases at J, with 9 bases in the middle. Germline V gene data show CDR1 as SNHLY and CDR2 as FYNNEI. The CDR3 has 11 residues. The CDR3 DNA reads TGTGCCATGAGGGCCGACACTGAAGCTTTCTTT. This encodes CAMRADTEAFF.

This chain uses TRBV6-5 with TRBJ1-2, with 9 bases that match TRBD1. Germline CDR1 and CDR2: MNHEY and SVGAGI. The CDR3 extends over 15 amino acids. J was trimmed by 5 bases and V by 0 bases; bases with no gene match: 4. The CDR3 coding sequence is TGTGCCAGCAGTTACTCGGGACAGGGTCTGTATGGCTACACCTTC. It specifies CASSYSGQGLYGYTF.

CDR3 amino acids: CASSGLPVTYNEQFF. CDR3 bases: TGTGCCAGCAGCGGACTCCCAGTCACCTACAATGAGCAGTTCTTC. The chain recombines TRBV2 with TRBJ2-1; the D gene is possibly TRBD2 (5 bases). Trimming took off 6 bases at V and 2 bases at J, with 14 bases between the two ends. This CDR3 region has 15 residues. Germline V gives CDR1 SNHLY, CDR2 FYNNEI.

This chain joins TRBV6-1 and TRBJ1-1, with D possibly being TRBD1 (5 bases). This CDR3 contains 15 residues. CDR1 MNHNS and CDR2 SASEGT come from the germline V gene. V was pared by 4 bases and J by 3 bases, with 15 bases between. DNA for the CDR3: TGTGCCAGCAGTGGCGGCGGGGGTTGGGACACTGAAGCTTTCTTT. It yields the protein CASSGGGGWDTEAFF.

There are a few counts of this clone. This sequence joins TRBV5-1 and TRBJ1-1, with no clear D. CDR3 length: 16 amino acids. Trimming removed 5 bases from V and 3 bases from J, with 20 bases in between. Germline values: CDR1 SGHRS, CDR2 YFSETQ. The CDR3 DNA is TGCGCCAGCAGATTTGCCTCCGGGGAAGCGTACACTGAAGCTTTCTTT. It translates to CASRFASGEAYTEAFF.

The V gene is TRBV11-3, the J gene TRBJ2-3; D gene ambiguous. The CDR3 totals 14 residues. V lost 0 bases, J lost 3 bases, and 7 bases lay in between. CDR1 and CDR2 from the germline V gene are SGHNT and YENEEA. DNA for the CDR3: TGTGCCAGCAGCTTAGATCCAGCGACAGATACGCAGTATTTT. Its protein is CASSLDPATDTQYF.

This clone appeared once. J is TRBJ2-5 and V is TRBV7-2; D is undetermined. Germline lookup yields CDR1 SGHTA and CDR2 FQGNSA. V lost 3 bases and J lost 7, with 6 bases in between. The CDR3 spans 11 residues. The CDR3 coding sequence is TGTGCCAGCAGCTTCGGCGGGACCCAGTACTTC. As protein: CASSFGGTQYF.

This sequence joins TRBV29-1 and TRBJ1-5; D unresolved. V was clipped by 4 bases and J by 0 bases, with 7 bases between them. This CDR3 is built from 13 residues. The V gene's germline CDR1 is SQVTM and CDR2 ANQGSEA. The CDR3 sequence: CSVAEVSNQPQHF. The CDR3 DNA is TGCAGCGTTGCGGAGGTTAGCAATCAGCCCCAGCATTTT.

This clone has a handful of counts. The chain couples TRBV11-2 to TRBJ1-2; D gene unclear. Germline lookup yields CDR1 SGHAT and CDR2 FQNNGV. This CDR3 region has 12 residues. Trimming removed 5 bases at V and 6 bases at J, with 10 bases between. The CDR3 region is CASSGQANGYTF. In DNA form, the CDR3 reads TGTGCCAGCAGCGGTCAGGCCAATGGCTACACCTTC.

The rearrangement uses TRBV6-1 and TRBJ2-7; D is perhaps TRBD1 (6 bases). The CDR3 totals 15 residues. Trimming took off 4 bases at V and 2 bases at J, with 15 bases between the two ends. Germline CDR1 MNHNS, CDR2 SASEGT. DNA for the CDR3: TGTGCCAGCAGTGCCCGACAGGCCAGGACCTACGAGCAGTACTTC. Its protein is CASSARQARTYEQYF.

The chain has TRBV5-1 and TRBJ1-1, with TRBD1 identical over 8 bases. J was trimmed by 3 bases and V by 4 bases; bases with no gene match: 8. The CDR3 totals 15 residues. Germline loops: CDR1 SGHRS, CDR2 YFSETQ. CDR3 coding DNA: TGCGCCAGCAGCCGTTGGACAGGGACGGACACTGAAGCTTTCTTT. Residues: CASSRWTGTDTEAFF.

The chain recombines TRBV27 with TRBJ1-2; D unresolved. The CDR3 is 15 residues long. V lost 0 bases and J 1 base, leaving 9 bases between the germline ends. The germline CDR1 and CDR2 sequences are MNHEY and SMNVEV (reference sequence). Here the CDR3 reads CASSLSSGVNYGYTF. The CDR3 DNA reads TGTGCCAGCAGTTTATCTTCGGGAGTTAACTATGGCTACACCTTC.

This rearrangement joins TRBV7-9 to TRBJ1-1, with no clear D. The CDR3 loop spans 15 amino acids. Looked up from germline, CDR1 is SEHNR and CDR2 is FQNEAQ (reference sequence). V gave up 3 bases and J gave up 3 bases, with 14 bases separating them. This CDR3 reads CASSFDYFGDTEAFF. For the CDR3, the DNA is TGTGCCAGCAGCTTTGACTATTTCGGGGACACTGAAGCTTTCTTT.

The V gene is TRBV7-9, the J gene TRBJ2-1; TRBD2 agrees at 7 bases. The CDR3 spans 14 residues. With 5 bases clipped from V and 9 bases from J, the junction kept 10 bases outside the gene matches. CDR1 is SEHNR, CDR2 FQNEAQ, per germline (reference sequence). CDR3 sequence reads: CASSPGLVSCEQFF. CDR3 DNA sequence: TGTGCCAGCAGCCCCGGACTAGTCAGCTGTGAGCAGTTCTTC.

V gene TRBV5-1 combines with J gene TRBJ1-2; TRBD1 is a possible D gene (5 bases). The CDR3 spans 13 residues. V was trimmed by 1 base and J by 7 bases, leaving 11 bases between them. CDR1 SGHRS and CDR2 YFSETQ come from the germline V gene. The CDR3 is CASSLIYGGGYTF. The CDR3 DNA follows: TGCGCCAGCAGCTTGATTTACGGGGGTGGCTACACCTTC.